This paragraph reports one T cell receptor beta chain. The data were obtained in a study of CD8 T cells in Susac syndrome. The CDR3 is 16 amino acids. V gave up 0 bases and J gave up 5 bases; unmatched junction bases: 6. Germline V gene lookup returns CDR1 DFQATT and CDR2 SNEGSKA (reference sequence). RNA was extracted with the RNeasy kit, and a quantity of about 0.5 to 1 ug was reverse transcribed using random hexamers. TCRdb reanalysed the immunoSEQ multiplex PCR reads using MiXCR and keeps one entry per CDR3 protein. Of 70,000 to 100,000 distinct CDR3 sequences listed, approximately 92% were seen once; the top ten hold about 0.32%.

The chain links TRBV20-1 to TRBJ2-5; the match to TRBD2 covers 13 bases. Sequencing was carried out using CD8+ T cells from PBMCs. The clonotype originates from a human donor in good health. In nucleotides, the CDR3 is TGCAGTGCTAGAGAGGGACTAGCGGGGCCACGGGAGACCCAGTACTTC. Its protein product is CSAREGLAGPRETQYF.